The clone carrying this T cell receptor beta chain has only a few counts. The length of the CDR3 is 16 residues. With V trimmed by 0 bases and J by 5 bases, 6 bases remained unmatched. Germline loops: CDR1 LGHNA, CDR2 YSLEER. TCRdb fed the RT-PCR reads into MiXCR, producing one record per CDR3 protein. The data show about 680,000 distinct CDR3 sequences, 11% to 15% seen once. The rearrangement joins TRBV4-3 to TRBJ2-2; 7 bases line up with TRBD2. The sample comprised memory CD4+ T cells from blood. The clonotype originates from a female donor in good health, serving as a healthy control. CDR3 protein: CASSQEAWGGTGELFF. CDR3 nucleotide sequence: TGCGCCAGCAGCCAAGAAGCCTGGGGGGGAACCGGGGAGCTGTTTTTT.